Following are 7 T cell receptor beta chains from one sample sequenced in a study of T cell changes during pregnancy in multiple sclerosis. Generated by immunoSEQ multiplex PCR, the TCRdb table keeps only in-frame clones and is missing some. The sample has tens of thousands of clones, approximately 90% seen once. The sequenced sample was peripheral blood, obtained before pregnancy. The origin of the receptors is a female donor with multiple sclerosis, enrolled in a pregnancy study.

The chain uses TRBV9 and TRBJ1-2; no clear D. Trimming stripped 0 bases from V and 8 bases from J, with 20 bases between. The germline V gene encodes CDR1 SGDLS and CDR2 YYNGEE. This CDR3 comprises 16 residues. The CDR3 region is CASSVDPSGWSGGYTF. The CDR3 bases are TGTGCCAGCAGCGTAGACCCCTCTGGGTGGTCGGGGGGCTACACCTTC.

The V and J genes are TRBV18 and TRBJ1-2, with D uncertain. The CDR3 has 16 residues. CDR1 is KGHSH, CDR2 LQKENI, per germline. The V and J ends lost 3 bases and 4 bases respectively, with 18 bases between them. The CDR3 is CASSPTDSGEGYGYTF. CDR3 bases: TGTGCCAGCTCACCGACGGACTCCGGGGAGGGCTATGGCTACACCTTC. Complete variable domain (other parts from reference TRBV18 and TRBJ1-2): NAGVMQNPRHLVRRRGQEARLRCSPMKGHSHVYWYRQLPEEGLKFMVYLQKENIIDESGMPKERFSAEFPKEGPSILRIQQVVRGDSAAYFCASSPTDSGEGYGYTFGSGTRLTVV.

CDR3 DNA sequence: TGTGCCAGCAGCCAAGGGGTAGCCGGGACTAGCGGGAGAAACACCTACAATGAGCAGTTCTTC. Translation gives CASSQGVAGTSGRNTYNEQFF. This rearrangement joins TRBV4-2 to TRBJ2-1; 14 nucleotides align to TRBD2. Trimming removed 1 base from V and 2 bases from J; junction bases left unmatched: 13. Germline CDR1 and CDR2: LGHNA and YNFKEQ. The CDR3 covers 21 residues.

This clone has only a few counts. The gene calls are TRBV7-8 and TRBJ1-1; D uncertain. The germline V gene encodes CDR1 SGHVS and CDR2 FQNEAQ. The germline V and J ends were trimmed by 5 bases and 1 base, with 14 bases remaining between them. The CDR3 extends over 15 amino acids. The chain's CDR3 is CASSPQALRNTEAFF. The CDR3 nucleotides read TGTGCCAGCAGCCCGCAAGCCCTACGGAACACTGAAGCTTTCTTT.

In its sample, this clone was seen once. The J gene is TRBJ2-1, the V gene TRBV7-3; 8 positions match TRBD1. Germline V gene lookup returns CDR1 SGHTA and CDR2 FQGTGA. V lost 5 bases and J lost 8; bases outside the gene matches: 11. The CDR3 loop spans 15 amino acids. The CDR3 reads CASSPGTGISDEQFF. In DNA, the CDR3 is TGTGCCAGCAGCCCAGGGACAGGTATTTCGGATGAGCAGTTCTTC.

The chain joins TRBV28 to TRBJ2-5; D not certain. The CDR3 runs 13 residues. V was clipped by 5 bases and J by 5 bases, with 12 bases between them. Germline V gene sequence: CDR1 MDHEN, CDR2 SYDVKM. This chain's CDR3 is CASSPLSRETQYF. The DNA for the CDR3 is TGTGCCAGCAGTCCCTTGTCCCGGGAGACCCAGTACTTC.

The J gene is TRBJ2-2, the V gene TRBV15; the match to TRBD1 covers 9 bases. This CDR3 contains 17 residues. J lost 4 bases, V lost 1 base, and 7 bases had no gene match. Looked up from germline, CDR1 is LNHNV and CDR2 is YYDKDF (reference sequence). CDR3 protein: CATSRATIQGATGELFF. The CDR3 DNA is TGTGCCACCAGCAGAGCCACCATACAGGGGGCCACCGGGGAGCTGTTTTTT.